A selection of T cell receptor beta chains follows, all from one sample in a study of cytomegalovirus exposure and HLA in healthy donors. Measured with immunoSEQ multiplex PCR; TCRdb has only the in-frame clones, and not every one. The sample includes 150,000 to 200,000 clones, roughly four fifths seen only once; the top ten take around 2%. The sequenced material came from PBMCs. Source of these receptors: a woman between 18 and 29 years old in good health and CMV-seropositive. Both conserved end residues are part of each CDR3. D genes are given only for firm matches. Size values are once, few and many counts, or a class for expanded clones, and some rows have none.

abundance	d_gene	j_gene	v_gene	CDR3aa	CDR3nt
NA	NA	TRBJ1-6	TRBV28	CASSLLGQARDHNSPLHF	TGTGCCAGCAGTTTATTGGGGCAGGCGCGTGACCATAATTCACCCCTCCACTTT
NA	TRBD1	TRBJ1-2	TRBV5-5	CASSLAQGVYGYTF	TGTGCCAGCAGCTTGGCGCAGGGGGTGTATGGCTACACCTTC
few	NA	TRBJ1-5	TRBV30	CAWSETGTPQHF	TGTGCCTGGAGTGAAACCGGGACACCCCAGCATTTT
NA	NA	TRBJ1-5	TRBV21-1	CASSKALGGDSRVAHGQPQHF	TGTGCCAGCAGCAAAGCGCTAGGTGGGGACAGCCGGGTCGCGCATGGTCAGCCCCAGCATTTT
NA	NA	TRBJ1-6	TRBV12-5	CASGPPGGNNSPLHF	TGTGCTAGTGGTCCCCCGGGGGGAAATAATTCACCCCTCCACTTT
NA	NA	TRBJ2-4	TRBV4-2	CASSQWQGTENIQYF	TGTGCCAGCAGCCAATGGCAGGGGACGGAAAACATTCAGTACTTC
NA	NA	TRBJ2-2	TRBV7-6	CASRGVSTGELFF	TGTGCCAGCCGGGGAGTAAGCACCGGGGAGCTGTTTTTT
NA	NA	TRBJ1-1	TRBV28	CASRVGQTPEAFF	TGTGCCAGCAGGGTGGGCCAGACACCTGAAGCTTTCTTT
NA	NA	TRBJ1-6	TRBV6-6	CASSSPRRREDSPLHF	TGTGCCAGCAGTTCCCCCCGGCGGCGGGAGGATTCACCCCTCCACTTT
NA	NA	TRBJ2-1	TRBV7-3	CASSVGPDNEQFF	TGTGCCAGCAGCGTTGGGCCGGACAATGAGCAGTTCTTC
NA	TRBD1	TRBJ2-5	TRBV5-1	CASSPGTGQGVGVRETQYF	TGCGCCAGCAGCCCCGGGACTGGACAGGGGGTTGGGGTACGAGAGACCCAGTACTTC
once	TRBD1	TRBJ2-3	TRBV6-4	CASSHRTGDGTDTQYF	TGTGCCAGCAGTCATCGTACAGGGGATGGCACAGATACGCAGTATTTT
once	TRBD1	TRBJ1-6	TRBV7-3	CASSLQGADSPLHF	TGTGCCAGCAGCTTGCAGGGGGCTGATTCACCCCTCCACTTT
NA	TRBD2	TRBJ2-7	TRBV7-9	CASSVRDGPGGQYF	TGTGCCAGCAGCGTCCGGGACGGCCCGGGGGGGCAGTACTTC